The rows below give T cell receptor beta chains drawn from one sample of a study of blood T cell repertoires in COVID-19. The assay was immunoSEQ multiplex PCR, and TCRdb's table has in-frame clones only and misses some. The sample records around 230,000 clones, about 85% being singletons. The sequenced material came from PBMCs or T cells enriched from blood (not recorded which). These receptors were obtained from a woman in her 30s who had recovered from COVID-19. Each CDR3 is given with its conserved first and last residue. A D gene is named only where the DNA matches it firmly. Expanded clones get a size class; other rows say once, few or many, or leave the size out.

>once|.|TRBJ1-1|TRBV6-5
CASSLRLPNTEAFF
TGTGCCAGCAGTCTCAGGCTCCCGAACACTGAAGCTTTCTTT
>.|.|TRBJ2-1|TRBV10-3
CAIGQTPDGNEQFF
TGTGCCATCGGACAGACCCCCGACGGCAATGAGCAGTTCTTC
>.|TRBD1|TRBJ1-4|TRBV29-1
CSVNIQGASKLFF
TGCAGCGTTAATATTCAGGGGGCGAGCAAACTGTTTTTT
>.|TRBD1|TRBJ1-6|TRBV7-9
CASSLLGQGNSPLHF
TGTGCCAGCAGCTTATTGGGACAGGGTAATTCACCCCTCCACTTT
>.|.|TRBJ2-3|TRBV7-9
CASSPRGSTDTQYF
TGTGCCAGCAGCCCACGGGGAAGCACAGATACGCAGTATTTT
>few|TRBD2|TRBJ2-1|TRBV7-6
CASSLVSSGGNLQFF
TGTGCCAGCAGCTTAGTATCTAGCGGGGGAAATCTTCAGTTCTTC
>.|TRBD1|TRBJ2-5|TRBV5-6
CASSPGGRETQYF
TGTGCCAGCAGCCCAGGGGGCAGGGAGACCCAGTACTTC
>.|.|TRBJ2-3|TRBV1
CTSSQEPLQRGASTDTQYF
TGCACCAGCAGCCAAGAACCCCTGCAGCGGGGGGCCAGCACAGATACGCAGTATTTT
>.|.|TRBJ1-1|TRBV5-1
CASSPKRGMNTEAFF
TGCGCCAGCAGCCCCAAGAGGGGGATGAACACTGAAGCTTTCTTT
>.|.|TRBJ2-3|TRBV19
CASSQGLLATDTQYF
TGTGCCAGTAGTCAGGGACTCCTTGCCACAGATACGCAGTATTTT
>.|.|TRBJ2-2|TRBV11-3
CASSLAGTNTGELFF
TGTGCCAGCAGCTTAGCGGGGACGAACACCGGGGAGCTGTTTTTT
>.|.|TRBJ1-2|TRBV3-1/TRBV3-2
CASSQMRTGGGYTF
TGTGCCAGCAGCCAAATGAGAACGGGCGGGGGCTACACCTTC
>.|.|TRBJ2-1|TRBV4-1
CASSQIVYNEQFF
TGCGCCAGCAGCCAAATTGTATACAATGAGCAGTTCTTC
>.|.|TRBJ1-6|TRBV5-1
CASSFPGVGSPLHF
TGCGCCAGCAGCTTCCCGGGGGTAGGATCACCCCTCCACTTT
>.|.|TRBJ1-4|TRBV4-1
CASSQDGEKLFF
TGCGCCAGCAGCCAAGATGGCGAAAAACTGTTTTTT
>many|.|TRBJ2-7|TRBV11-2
CASSLSGGAREQYF
TGTGCCAGCAGCTTAAGTGGGGGGGCAAGGGAGCAGTACTTC
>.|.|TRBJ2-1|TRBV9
CASSDLSNEQFF
TGTGCCAGCAGCGATCTCTCGAATGAGCAGTTCTTC
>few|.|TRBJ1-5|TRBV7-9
CASSLGENSNQPQHF
TGTGCCAGCAGCCTGGGAGAAAATAGCAATCAGCCCCAGCATTTT
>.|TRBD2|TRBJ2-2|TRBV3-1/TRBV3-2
CASSPLGTSGSNTGELFF
TGTGCCAGCAGCCCACTAGGGACTAGCGGATCGAACACCGGGGAGCTGTTTTTT
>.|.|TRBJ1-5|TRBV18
CASSPRDSGNQPQHF
TGTGCCAGCTCACCGCGGGACTCGGGCAATCAGCCCCAGCATTTT
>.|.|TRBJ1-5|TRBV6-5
CASKYRVGNQPQHF
TGTGCCAGCAAGTACAGGGTCGGCAATCAGCCCCAGCATTTT
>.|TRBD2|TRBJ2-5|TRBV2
CARGGRGLETQYF
TGTGCCCGGGGCGGGAGGGGTTTGGAGACCCAGTACTTC
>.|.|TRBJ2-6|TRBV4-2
CASSQDTGAGANVLTF
TGTGCCAGCAGCCAAGATACGGGGGCTGGGGCCAACGTCCTGACTTTC
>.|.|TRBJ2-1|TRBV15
CATSREASYSYNEQFF
TGTGCCACCAGCAGAGAAGCTAGCTACTCCTACAATGAGCAGTTCTTC
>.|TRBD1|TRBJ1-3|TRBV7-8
CASSGTGVRGNTIYF
TGTGCCAGCAGCGGGACAGGGGTGAGAGGAAACACCATATATTTT
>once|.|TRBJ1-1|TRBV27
CASSLNRNTEAFF
TGTGCCAGCAGTTTAAACAGAAACACTGAAGCTTTCTTT
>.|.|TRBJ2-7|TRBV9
CASSVAAGASYEQYF
TGTGCCAGCAGCGTAGCCGCAGGGGCGAGTTACGAGCAGTACTTC
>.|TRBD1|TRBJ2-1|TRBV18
CASSLGQGSGNEQFF
TGTGCCAGCTCACTTGGACAGGGTTCTGGCAATGAGCAGTTCTTC
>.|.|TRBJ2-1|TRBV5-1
CASSLEQQRDNEQFF
TGCGCCAGCAGCTTGGAGCAGCAGAGGGACAATGAGCAGTTCTTC
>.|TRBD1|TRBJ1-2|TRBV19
CASSISLDREGYTF
TGTGCCAGTAGTATATCTCTCGACAGGGAAGGCTACACCTTC
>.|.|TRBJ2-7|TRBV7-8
CASSLGGGSEQYF
TGTGCCAGCAGCTTAGGGGGGGGCAGCGAGCAGTACTTC
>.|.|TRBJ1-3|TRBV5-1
CASSLETGGNTIYF
TGCGCCAGCAGCTTAGAAACAGGGGGAAACACCATATATTTT
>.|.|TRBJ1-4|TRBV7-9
CASSLSGGSSYEKLFF
TGTGCCAGCAGCTTAAGCGGGGGCAGTAGCTATGAAAAACTGTTTTTT
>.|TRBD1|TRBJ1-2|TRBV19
CASSNDRGLTYGYTF
TGTGCCAGTAGTAACGACAGGGGGCTTACTTATGGCTACACCTTC
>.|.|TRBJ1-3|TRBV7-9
CASSDRDTRSGNTIYF
TGTGCCAGCAGCGATCGGGACACGCGCTCTGGAAACACCATATATTTT
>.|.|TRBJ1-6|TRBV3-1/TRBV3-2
CASSPGDPLHF
TGTGCCAGCAGCCCGGGGGATCCCCTCCACTTT
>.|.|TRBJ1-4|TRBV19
CASISDTTNEKLFF
TGTGCCAGTATTTCGGACACAACTAATGAAAAACTGTTTTTT
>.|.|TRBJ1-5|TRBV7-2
CASSLSVGRENQPQHF
TGTGCCAGCAGCTTAAGTGTGGGCAGGGAAAATCAGCCCCAGCATTTT
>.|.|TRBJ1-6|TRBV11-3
CASSFYGNSPLHF
TGTGCCAGCAGCTTCTACGGGAATTCACCCCTCCACTTT
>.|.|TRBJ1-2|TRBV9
CASSVDTGYYGYTF
TGTGCCAGCAGCGTAGATACAGGTTACTATGGCTACACCTTC
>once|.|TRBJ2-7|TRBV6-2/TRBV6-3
CASSYYSEQYF
TGTGCCAGCAGTTACTATAGCGAGCAGTACTTC
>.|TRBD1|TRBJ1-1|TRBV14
CASSLGTGPMEVAFF
TGTGCCAGCAGCCTAGGGACAGGGCCCATGGAGGTGGCTTTCTTT
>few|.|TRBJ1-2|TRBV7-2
CASSLAPGDGYTF
TGTGCCAGCAGCTTAGCCCCGGGGGATGGCTACACCTTC
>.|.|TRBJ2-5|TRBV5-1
CASSLFGMQETQYF
TGCGCCAGCAGCTTGTTCGGGATGCAAGAGACCCAGTACTTC
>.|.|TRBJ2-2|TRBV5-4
CASSLVGGLAGELFF
TGTGCCAGCAGCTTGGTCGGAGGGTTAGCCGGGGAGCTGTTTTTT
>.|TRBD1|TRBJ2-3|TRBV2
CASSSDRGSTDTQYF
TGTGCCAGCAGCTCGGACAGGGGAAGCACAGATACGCAGTATTTT
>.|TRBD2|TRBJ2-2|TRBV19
CASSSHRGVGGELFF
TGTGCCAGTAGTAGCCACCGGGGGGTTGGCGGGGAGCTGTTTTTT
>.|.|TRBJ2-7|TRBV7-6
CASSLAGGLGLYEQYF
TGTGCCAGCAGCTTAGCGGGAGGCCTTGGGCTCTACGAGCAGTACTTC